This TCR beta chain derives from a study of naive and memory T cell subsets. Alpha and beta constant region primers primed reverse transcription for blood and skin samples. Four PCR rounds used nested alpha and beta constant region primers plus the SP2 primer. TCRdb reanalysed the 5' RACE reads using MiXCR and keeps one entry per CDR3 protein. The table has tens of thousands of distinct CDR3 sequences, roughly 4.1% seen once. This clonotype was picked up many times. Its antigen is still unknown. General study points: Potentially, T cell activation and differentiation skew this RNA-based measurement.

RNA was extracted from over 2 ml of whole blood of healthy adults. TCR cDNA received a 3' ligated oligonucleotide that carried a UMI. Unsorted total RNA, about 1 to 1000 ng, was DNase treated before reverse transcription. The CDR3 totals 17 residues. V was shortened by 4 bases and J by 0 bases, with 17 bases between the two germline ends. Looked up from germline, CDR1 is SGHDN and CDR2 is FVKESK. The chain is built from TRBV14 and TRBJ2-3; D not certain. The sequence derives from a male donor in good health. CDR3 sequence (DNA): TGTGCCAGCAGCCCACCCGGTCAGGCAGATAGCACAGATACGCAGTATTTT. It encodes CASSPPGQADSTDTQYF.